These T cell receptor beta chains were read from a single sample in a study of cytomegalovirus exposure and HLA in healthy donors. The method was immunoSEQ multiplex PCR; TCRdb's version includes in-frame clones alone and lacks a portion of them. The sample holds 150,000 to 250,000 clones, approximately 85% seen once. The specimen was PBMCs. These receptors originate from a girl under 18 in good health and CMV-seropositive. Both conserved end residues are part of each CDR3. Each record gives: J gene, V gene, clone size, CDR3 protein. Not all rows give a size; the values are once, few, many and, for expanded clones, a class.

>TRBJ1-1|TRBV19|few
CASRAGNTEAFF
>TRBJ1-2|TRBV5-1|few
CASSFTAGDNYGYTF
>TRBJ1-2|TRBV11-3|few
CASSPDRGGGYTF
>TRBJ2-3|TRBV30|NA
CAWTQGLAGGTDTQYF
>TRBJ2-5|TRBV25-1|NA
CASSDISGGTSHQETQYF
>TRBJ2-7|TRBV9|NA
CASSGGTGYEQYF
>TRBJ2-2|TRBV11-2|once
CASALRGGDTGELFF
>TRBJ1-1|TRBV6-5|NA
CASSTNVGGTGAAFF
>TRBJ2-5|TRBV6-1|NA
CASSYGGVQETQYF
>TRBJ2-1|TRBV5-1|NA
CASSLELTEHEQFF
>TRBJ2-1|TRBV4-3|NA
CASSQDPSFNEQFF
>TRBJ2-3|TRBV10-2|NA
CASSSGVEADTQYF
>TRBJ1-1|TRBV5-1|NA
CASSEAGDHTEAFF
>TRBJ2-5|TRBV5-6|NA
CASSLAVRAEPKETQYF
>TRBJ1-2|TRBV19|once
CASSIPSGYGYTF
>TRBJ2-2|TRBV7-2|NA
CASRPLRESGELFF
>TRBJ1-4|TRBV5-1|NA
CAGARGPGTNEKLFF
>TRBJ2-3|TRBV10-3|NA
CAISERGTNTDTQYF
>TRBJ2-2|TRBV7-6|NA
CASSLARSGELFF
>TRBJ1-5|TRBV19|NA
CASGFGTGGISNQPQHF
>TRBJ2-3|TRBV6-5|NA
CASSTTSGPTDTQYF
>TRBJ1-5|TRBV19|NA
CASSMGGPGRGNQPQHF
>TRBJ2-1|TRBV15|NA
CATSRASGGAGTNYNEQFF
>TRBJ1-1|TRBV7-6|NA
CASSLGVVFGLSTEAFF
>TRBJ2-1|TRBV2|NA
CASRKGQGRYNEQFF
>TRBJ2-1|TRBV19|once
CASSIDPGTSVYYEQFF
>TRBJ1-2|TRBV14|once
CASSPQLRDRVYGYTF
>TRBJ2-7|TRBV29-1|NA
CSARTGGPYEQYF
>TRBJ1-5|TRBV6-5|NA
CASSPDRDQPQHF
>TRBJ1-6|TRBV27|NA
CASSLQGSPSPLHF
>TRBJ1-4|TRBV11-3|few
CASSPRQGASEKLFF
>TRBJ1-2|TRBV9|once
CASSEAGANYGYTF
>TRBJ2-7|TRBV11-3|NA
CATETSESYEQYF
>TRBJ1-1|TRBV5-5|few
CASSSYRDDTEAFF
>TRBJ1-5|TRBV2|few
CASSGMGGNQPQHF
>TRBJ1-1|TRBV9|NA
CASREGTGGNTEAFF
>TRBJ2-3|TRBV10-1|NA
CASSGTSGGTDTQYF
>TRBJ1-6|TRBV9|NA
CASSPTPGSYNSPLHF
>TRBJ2-7|TRBV6-6|NA
CASSMRGGYEQYF
>TRBJ2-5|TRBV10-2|NA
CASSEWGLAGLRETQYF
>TRBJ1-6|TRBV4-3|once
CASSQEVASYNSPLHF
>TRBJ2-7|TRBV13|NA
CASSLGPRGHEQYF
>TRBJ1-2|TRBV4-1|NA
CASSQVLQGTGDYGYTF
>TRBJ2-5|TRBV29-1|once
CSVALRLGGQETQYF
>TRBJ2-1|TRBV2|NA
CASQSGGQYNEQFF
>TRBJ2-7|TRBV7-9|NA
CASSSLAGEQYF
>TRBJ1-4|TRBV4-3|NA
CASSQDPLRGATNEKLFF
>TRBJ2-7|TRBV10-3|few
CAGGEGSSYEQYF